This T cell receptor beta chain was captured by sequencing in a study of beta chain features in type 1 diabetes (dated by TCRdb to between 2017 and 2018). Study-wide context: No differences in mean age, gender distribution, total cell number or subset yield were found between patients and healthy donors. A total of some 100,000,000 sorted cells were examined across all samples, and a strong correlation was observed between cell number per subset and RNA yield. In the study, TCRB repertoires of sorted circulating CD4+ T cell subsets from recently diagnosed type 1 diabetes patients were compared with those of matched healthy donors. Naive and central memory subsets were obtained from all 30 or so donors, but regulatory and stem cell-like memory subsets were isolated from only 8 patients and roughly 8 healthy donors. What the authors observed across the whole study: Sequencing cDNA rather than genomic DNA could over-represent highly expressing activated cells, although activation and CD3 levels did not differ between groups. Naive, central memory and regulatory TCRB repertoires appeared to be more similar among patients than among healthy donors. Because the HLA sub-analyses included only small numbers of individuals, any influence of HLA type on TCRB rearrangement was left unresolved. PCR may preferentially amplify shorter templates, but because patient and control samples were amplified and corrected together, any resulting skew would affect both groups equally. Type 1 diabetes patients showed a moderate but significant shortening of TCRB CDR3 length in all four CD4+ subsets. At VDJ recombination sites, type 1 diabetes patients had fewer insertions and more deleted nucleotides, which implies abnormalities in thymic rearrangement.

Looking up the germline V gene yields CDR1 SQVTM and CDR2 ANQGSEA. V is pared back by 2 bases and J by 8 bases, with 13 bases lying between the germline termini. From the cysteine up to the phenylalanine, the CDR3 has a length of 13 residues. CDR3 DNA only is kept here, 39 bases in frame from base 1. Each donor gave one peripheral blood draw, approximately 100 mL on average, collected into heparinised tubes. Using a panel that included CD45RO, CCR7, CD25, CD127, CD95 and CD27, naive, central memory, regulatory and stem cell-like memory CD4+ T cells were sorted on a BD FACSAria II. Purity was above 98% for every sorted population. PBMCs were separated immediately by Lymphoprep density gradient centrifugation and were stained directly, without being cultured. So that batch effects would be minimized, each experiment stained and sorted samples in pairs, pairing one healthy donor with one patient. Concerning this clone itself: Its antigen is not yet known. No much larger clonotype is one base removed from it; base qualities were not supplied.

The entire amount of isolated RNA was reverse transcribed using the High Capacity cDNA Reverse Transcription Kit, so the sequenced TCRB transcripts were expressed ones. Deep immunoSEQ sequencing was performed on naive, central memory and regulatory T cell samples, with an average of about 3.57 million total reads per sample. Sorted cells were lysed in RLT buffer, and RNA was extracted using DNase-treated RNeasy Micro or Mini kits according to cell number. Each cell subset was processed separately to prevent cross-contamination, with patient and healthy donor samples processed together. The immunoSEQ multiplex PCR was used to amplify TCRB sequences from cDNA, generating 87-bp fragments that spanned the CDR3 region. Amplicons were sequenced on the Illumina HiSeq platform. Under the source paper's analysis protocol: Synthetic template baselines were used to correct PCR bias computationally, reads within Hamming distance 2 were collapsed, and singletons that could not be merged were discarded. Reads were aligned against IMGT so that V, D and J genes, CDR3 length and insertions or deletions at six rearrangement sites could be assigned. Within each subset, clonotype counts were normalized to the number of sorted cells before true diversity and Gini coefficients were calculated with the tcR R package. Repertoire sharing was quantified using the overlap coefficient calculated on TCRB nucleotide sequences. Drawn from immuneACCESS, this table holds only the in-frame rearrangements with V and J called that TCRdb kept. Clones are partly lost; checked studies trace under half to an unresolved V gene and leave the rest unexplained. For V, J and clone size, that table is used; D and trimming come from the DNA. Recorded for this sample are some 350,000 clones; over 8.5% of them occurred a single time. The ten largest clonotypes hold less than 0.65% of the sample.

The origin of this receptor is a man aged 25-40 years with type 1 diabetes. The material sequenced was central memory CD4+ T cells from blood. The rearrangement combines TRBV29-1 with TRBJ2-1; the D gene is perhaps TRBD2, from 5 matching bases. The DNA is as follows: TGCAGCGTTGAACACGGGAAAAGGGATGAGCAGTTCTTC. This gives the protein CSVEHGKRDEQFF.